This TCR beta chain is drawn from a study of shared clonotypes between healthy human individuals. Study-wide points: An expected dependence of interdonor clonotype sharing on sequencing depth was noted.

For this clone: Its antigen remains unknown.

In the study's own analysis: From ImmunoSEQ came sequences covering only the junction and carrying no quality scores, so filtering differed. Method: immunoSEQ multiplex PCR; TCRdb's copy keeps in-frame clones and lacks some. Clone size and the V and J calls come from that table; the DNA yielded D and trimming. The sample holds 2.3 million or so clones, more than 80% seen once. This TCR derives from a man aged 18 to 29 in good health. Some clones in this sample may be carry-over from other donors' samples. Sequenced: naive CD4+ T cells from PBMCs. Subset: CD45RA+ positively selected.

CDR3 sequence reads: CASSAGHNTEAFF. The DNA of the CDR3 is TGTGCCAGCAGCGCAGGACACAACACTGAAGCTTTCTTT. The chain combines TRBV11-3 with TRBJ1-1; the D gene is possibly TRBD1 (5 bases). Germline V gene sequence: CDR1 SGHNT, CDR2 YENEEA. The CDR3 is made up of 13 amino acids. The germline V and J ends were trimmed by 5 bases and 2 bases, with 9 bases remaining between them.